The 19 T cell receptor beta chains below all came from one sample that was sequenced in a study of regulatory T cells in long-lasting Graves disease. Arm-PCR of CDR3 regions with iRepertoire HTBI primers generated TCR beta libraries. TCRdb processed the multiplex PCR reads anew with MiXCR; each CDR3 protein has one entry. The profile shows fewer than 450,000 distinct CDR3 sequences, 20% to 30% of them singletons. Described time point: persistent/refractory GD, antithyroid drugs over 5 years with positive TRAb. Following extraction of RNA from PBMCs, that RNA was used to make the TCR library. Sample: peripheral blood mononuclear cells (PBMCs), taken when the disease was refractory, from a patient treated with antithyroid drugs. The origin of the receptors is a female donor with Graves disease.

This clonotype was recorded many times. V gene TRBV6-1 combines with J gene TRBJ1-1; 8 bases fit TRBD1. This CDR3 spans 13 amino acids. CDR1 is MNHNS, CDR2 SASEGT, per germline. V shed 5 bases, J shed 4 bases, and the junction held 3 bases outside the gene matches. Here the CDR3 reads CASSRTGITEAFF. The CDR3 DNA is TGTGCCAGCAGTAGGACAGGGATCACTGAAGCTTTCTTT.

This clonotype was observed a few times. This chain links TRBV15 with TRBJ1-5, with D perhaps TRBD1 (6 bases). Germline-derived CDR1 and CDR2 are LNHNV and YYDKDF (reference sequence). This CDR3 is built from 17 residues. The V end lost 0 bases, the J end lost 7 bases, and 19 bases lay between the germline ends. The CDR3 loop is CATSRDRGTPRGQPQHF. As DNA, the CDR3 is TGTGCCACCAGCAGAGATCGGGGGACACCCCGAGGCCAGCCCCAGCATTTT. Full variable domain (remainder filled in from reference TRBV15 and TRBJ1-5): DAMVIQNPRYQVTQFGKPVTLSCSQTLNHNVMYWYQQKSSQAPKLLFHYYDKDFNNEADTPDNFQSRRPNTSFCFLDIRSPGLGDTAMYLCATSRDRGTPRGQPQHFGDGTRLSIL.

The chain combines TRBV5-1 with TRBJ2-2; 7 nucleotides line up with TRBD1. The germline V gene has CDR1 SGHRS and CDR2 YFSETQ. V lost 4 bases, J lost 1 base, and 10 bases stayed unmatched. The CDR3 has 17 amino acids. The CDR3 DNA is TGCGCCAGCAGCGTCCTTACAGGGGAGTGGAACACCGGGGAGCTGTTTTTT. The encoded protein is CASSVLTGEWNTGELFF. Using reference TRBV5-1 and TRBJ2-2 for the parts outside the CDR3, the full variable domain is KAGVTQTPRYLIKTRGQQVTLSCSPISGHRSVSWYQQTPGQGLQFLFEYFSETQRNKGNFPGRFSGRQFSNSRSEMNVSTLELGDSALYLCASSVLTGEWNTGELFFGEGSRLTVL.

This clonotype has just a few counts. This chain connects TRBV7-2 to TRBJ2-3; 7 nucleotides match TRBD1. This CDR3 has 14 amino acids. With V trimmed by 7 bases and J by 3 bases, 7 bases remained unmatched. The germline V gene has CDR1 SGHTA and CDR2 FQGNSA. The CDR3 DNA is TGTGCCAGCACCGAATACAGGGGAACAGATACGCAGTATTTT. Protein sequence: CASTEYRGTDTQYF.

The sample holds a few counts of this clonotype. The genes are TRBV30 and TRBJ2-1, with 16 nucleotides matching TRBD2. After removal of 3 bases from V and 8 bases from J, the junction contained 13 bases not matched to a gene. Germline V lookup: CDR1 GTSNPN, CDR2 SVGIG (reference sequence). The length of the CDR3 is 18 residues. The CDR3 sequence is CAWSAIGTSGRERDEQFF. CDR3 DNA: TGTGCCTGGAGCGCCATCGGGACTAGCGGGAGGGAGAGGGATGAGCAGTTCTTC.

The rearrangement joins TRBV27 to TRBJ2-3; TRBD2 is a possible D gene (6 bases). The CDR3 length is 11 residues. Trimming took 8 bases from V and 12 from J, leaving 15 bases between them. Germline V lookup: CDR1 MNHEY, CDR2 SMNVEV (reference sequence). The chain's CDR3 is CASSSGTYQYF. The CDR3 nucleotides are TGTGCCAGCTCATCCGGGACTTACCAGTATTTT.

This clonotype has ten or more counts. This rearrangement joins TRBV5-1 to TRBJ2-7; D ambiguous. Germline CDR1 reads SGHRS; CDR2 reads YFSETQ. Trimming took off 5 bases at V and 3 bases at J, with 21 bases between the two ends. The CDR3 has 16 residues. The CDR3 DNA follows: TGCGCCAGCAGTCCACGGGCCGTACTCTTGAACTACGAGCAGTACTTC. This encodes CASSPRAVLLNYEQYF.

This clonotype was counted at least ten times. The gene calls are TRBV20-1 and TRBJ2-7; D might be TRBD2 (6 bases). V lost 3 bases, J lost 0 bases, and 15 bases lay in between. CDR1 is DFQATT, CDR2 SNEGSKA, per germline (reference sequence). The CDR3 sequence is 15 residues long. This CDR3 reads CSARHRDSLSYEQYF. The CDR3 DNA sequence: TGCAGTGCTAGGCACCGGGACTCCCTCTCCTACGAGCAGTACTTC.

The rearrangement uses TRBV4-1 and TRBJ1-4; D is ambiguous. Germline V gives CDR1 MGHRA, CDR2 YSYEKL. Between the trimmed V and J ends, which lost 1 base and 7 bases, there was a span of 16 bases. The length of the CDR3 is 16 residues. This CDR3 reads CASSQGRKAVSEKLFF. The CDR3 nucleotides read TGCGCCAGCAGCCAAGGTCGCAAGGCAGTTTCTGAAAAACTGTTTTTT.

This clonotype was observed a handful of times. The chain couples TRBV27 to TRBJ2-7; D remains ambiguous. The CDR3 loop spans 14 amino acids. Per germline, CDR1 MNHEY and CDR2 SMNVEV (reference sequence). With 5 bases removed from V and 0 bases from J, the gap between germline ends came to 11 bases. CDR3 sequence: CASSETPSSYEQYF. Here the CDR3 DNA reads TGTGCCAGCAGTGAGACTCCGAGCTCCTACGAGCAGTACTTC.

This clonotype has a handful of counts. CDR3 nucleotide sequence: TGTGCCAGCAGCTTATGGGCGGGGAGCTCCTACAATGAGCAGTTCTTC. Encoded protein: CASSLWAGSSYNEQFF. The chain joins TRBV7-3 to TRBJ2-1; a weak D match, TRBD2 (6 bases). CDR1 is SGHTA and CDR2 is FQGTGA in the germline V gene. The CDR3 runs to 16 residues. V was trimmed by 2 bases and J by 0 bases, leaving 11 bases between them.

This clonotype was observed a few times. The chain uses TRBV19 and TRBJ1-2, with 7 positions matching TRBD1. The J segment lost 2 bases and the V segment lost 8 bases, leaving 8 bases of the junction unmatched. The CDR3 covers 14 residues. Germline-derived CDR1 and CDR2 are LNHDA and SQIVND (reference sequence). CDR3 DNA sequence: TGTGCCAGTGGACAGGCGACCGGAAACTATGGCTACACCTTC. Translated, it gives CASGQATGNYGYTF.

V is TRBV9 and J is TRBJ1-6; weak D call: TRBD1 (5 bases). The CDR3 extends over 13 amino acids. V lost 3 bases and J lost 4, with 5 bases in between. Germline-derived CDR1 and CDR2 are SGDLS and YYNGEE. The CDR3 loop is CASSGQYNSPLHF. The CDR3 DNA reads as TGTGCCAGCAGCGGACAGTATAATTCACCCCTCCACTTT. Complete variable domain (other parts from reference TRBV9 and TRBJ1-6): DSGVTQTPKHLITATGQRVTLRCSPRSGDLSVYWYQQSLDQGLQFLIQYYNGEERAKGNILERFSAQQFPDLHSELNLSSLELGDSALYFCASSGQYNSPLHFGNGTRLTVT.

V gene TRBV6-4 combines with J gene TRBJ2-3, with 9 bases lining up with TRBD1. CDR1 is MRHNA and CDR2 is SNTAGT in the germline V gene. The ends lost 0 bases at V and 2 bases at J; junction bases unmatched: 3. This CDR3 spans 16 amino acids. The CDR3 reads CASSDSGQGHTDTQYF. CDR3 DNA: TGTGCCAGCAGTGACTCGGGACAGGGCCACACAGATACGCAGTATTTT.

The chain is built from TRBV28 and TRBJ2-2; perhaps TRBD2 as D (6 bases). V lost 3 bases and J lost 6, with 11 bases in between. Germline V gene lookup returns CDR1 MDHEN and CDR2 SYDVKM. This CDR3 spans 14 amino acids. CDR3 sequence reads: CASSFGGSPGELFF. The DNA for the CDR3 is TGTGCCAGCAGTTTTGGAGGGAGTCCCGGGGAGCTGTTTTTT.

The V call is TRBV6-2 or TRBV6-3, the J call TRBJ1-5; maybe TRBD1 (5 bases). CDR3 length: 16 amino acids. The V gene's germline CDR1 is MNHEY and CDR2 SVGEGT. Trimming left V 2 bases short and J 5 bases short, with 16 bases between. The DNA for the CDR3 is TGTGCCAGCAGTTACCCGAACAGGAGAAACGATCAGCCCCAGCATTTT. Translation: CASSYPNRRNDQPQHF.

The V call is TRBV5-1, the J call TRBJ2-7; 7 bases are shared with TRBD2. CDR1 SGHRS and CDR2 YFSETQ come from the germline V gene. The V segment lost 4 bases and the J segment 5 bases; nucleotides outside the gene matches: 9. The CDR3 is 14 amino acids. The CDR3 is CASSERTSGNEQYF. CDR3 DNA sequence: TGCGCCAGCAGCGAAAGGACTAGTGGCAACGAGCAGTACTTC.

This clonotype occurred a few times. The chain employs TRBV7-9 and TRBJ1-1; TRBD1 matches 8 bases. Trimming removed 8 bases from V and 3 bases from J; junction bases left unmatched: 14. This CDR3 contains 16 residues. Per germline, CDR1 SEHNR and CDR2 FQNEAQ (reference sequence). The DNA for the CDR3 is TGTGCCAGCCGGGACAGGAACAGCGTTAAGGACACTGAAGCTTTCTTT. Encoded protein: CASRDRNSVKDTEAFF.

Ten or more counts support this clonotype. The germline gene is not matched at one end of the junction; a read error may be the cause. The chain joins TRBV2 to TRBJ2-7; 7 bases agree with TRBD2. Germline-derived CDR1 and CDR2 are SNHLY and FYNNEI. The CDR3 totals 14 residues. CDR3 region: CASSSGLVSHEQYF. Here the CDR3 DNA reads TGTGCCAGCAGCTCCGGACTAGTCTCCCACGAGCAGTACTTC. The whole variable domain, filled in from reference TRBV2 and TRBJ2-7, reads EPEVTQTPSHQVTQMGQEVILRCVPISNHLYFYWYRQILGQKVEFLVSFYNNEISEKSEIFDDQFSVERPDGSNFTLKIRSTKLEDSAMYFCASSSGLVSHEQYFGPGTRLTVT.